What follows describes a single T cell receptor (beta chain). Germline CDR1 SQVTM, CDR2 ANQGSEA. J lost 3 bases, V lost 6 bases, and 13 bases had no gene match. The CDR3 covers 15 residues. Per the study methods: Nucleated cell number was recorded as an estimate derived from reference gene primer amplification. Data came from immunoSEQ multiplex PCR; TCRdb stores just in-frame clones and leaves some out. The DNA gave D and trimming, while V, J and clone size come from that table. The sample records fewer than 35,000 clones, 90% being singletons. This entry comes from a study of blood T cell repertoires in COVID-19. Study summary: There were acute and convalescent COVID-19 samples, and they came from the United States, Italy and Spain. Nucleic acid was either cDNA or gDNA, and it came from T cells, B-cell-depleted T cells, or PBMCs.

The sample comprised peripheral blood. The TCR sequence derives from a human donor in a cohort sampled during active COVID-19. The chain recombines TRBV29-1 with TRBJ2-7; the match to TRBD2 covers 8 bases. CDR3 nucleotide sequence: TGCAGCGTACTGGCTCGAAGCGGGAGTGGCTACGAGCAGTACTTC. Translating gives CSVLARSGSGYEQYF.